The 26 T cell receptor beta chains listed next were all sequenced from one sample in a study of blood T cell repertoires in COVID-19. TCRdb's table, derived via immunoSEQ multiplex PCR, lists solely in-frame clones and lacks some. The sample contains more than 25,000 clones, 65% to 90% of which appear only once. The material sequenced was peripheral blood. The receptors were sampled from an older man with active COVID-19.

In this sample, this clone turned up once. The rearrangement joins TRBV19 to TRBJ1-1; D not resolved. V was trimmed by 7 bases and J by 0 bases, leaving 12 bases between them. The CDR3 extends over 14 amino acids. Germline V lookup: CDR1 LNHDA, CDR2 SQIVND (reference sequence). Written as DNA, the CDR3 is TGTGCCAGTACCTTCGGGATTCTGAACACTGAAGCTTTCTTT. Its protein is CASTFGILNTEAFF.

This clone was recorded once. The gene calls are TRBV11-2 and TRBJ1-1; no clear D. The CDR3 covers 13 residues. The germline V gene has CDR1 SGHAT and CDR2 FQNNGV. Between the trimmed V and J ends, which lost 0 bases and 1 base, there was a span of 3 bases. The CDR3 sequence: CASSLDRNTEAFF. CDR3 DNA sequence: TGTGCCAGCAGCTTAGATAGGAACACTGAAGCTTTCTTT.

The CDR3 here is CASSESAGVSSDEQYF. The CDR3 coding sequence is TGTGCCAGCAGTGAAAGTGCGGGGGTGTCATCAGACGAGCAGTACTTC. The chain joins TRBV25-1 to TRBJ2-7, with 7 bases identical to TRBD2. CDR1 MGHDK and CDR2 SYGVNS come from the germline V gene. This CDR3 has 16 amino acids. The V and J ends lost 2 bases and 5 bases, in that order; junction bases with no gene match: 12.

The V gene is TRBV19, the J gene TRBJ1-2; 8 positions agree with TRBD1. The CDR3 sequence is 13 residues long. The V gene end was trimmed by 7 bases and the J gene end by 5 bases; junction bases not matched to a gene: 6. Germline V lookup: CDR1 LNHDA, CDR2 SQIVND (reference sequence). DNA for the CDR3: TGTGCCAGTAATCAGGGGGCGCGGTATGGCTACACCTTC. Residues: CASNQGARYGYTF.

This rearrangement joins TRBV15 to TRBJ1-1; unclear D gene. Germline CDR1 is LNHNV and CDR2 is YYDKDF (reference sequence). V was cut by 3 bases and J by 3 bases, with 8 bases left in between. This CDR3 has 13 amino acids. The CDR3 region has the DNA TGTGCCACCAGCAGCCAAAGCTACACTGAAGCTTTCTTT. Its protein is CATSSQSYTEAFF.

The rearrangement uses TRBV5-1 and TRBJ2-7; 13 nucleotides line up with TRBD2. CDR1 and CDR2 from the germline V gene are SGHRS and YFSETQ. The CDR3 has 16 residues. Unmatched junction bases numbered 4, after V lost 0 bases and J lost 4 bases. The CDR3 DNA reads as TGCGCCAGCAGCTTGGGACTAGCGGGAGGATTATACGAGCAGTACTTC. Its translation is CASSLGLAGGLYEQYF.

Of note for this clone: Different DNA sequences within this sample yield the same CDR3. The V gene is TRBV18, the J gene TRBJ2-1, with D possibly matching TRBD1 (5 bases). Trimming pared 3 bases from V and 7 bases from J, leaving 10 bases between. The CDR3 totals 13 residues. Germline V gene data show CDR1 as KGHSH and CDR2 as LQKENI. The CDR3 reads CASSPPGYNEQFF. The CDR3 nucleotides read TGTGCCAGCTCACCTCCAGGGTATAATGAGCAGTTCTTC.

The J gene is TRBJ2-3, the V gene TRBV15, with a weak D call TRBD1 (7 bases). Trimming shortened V by 5 bases and J by 4 bases, and 22 bases separated the two germline ends. The CDR3 length is 17 residues. The V gene's germline CDR1 is LNHNV and CDR2 YYDKDF (reference sequence). The CDR3 DNA is TGTGCCACCAGCTCCCCCCAGGGGGGACCCCGAGCAGATACGCAGTATTTT. Translating it yields CATSSPQGGPRADTQYF.

This clone was counted between two and nine times. The chain uses TRBV16 and TRBJ2-1; possible D gene TRBD2, 6 bases. Deletions cut 3 bases from V and 6 bases from J, with 12 bases between. CDR1 KGHSY and CDR2 FQNENV come from the germline V gene. CDR3 length: 14 residues. This CDR3 is CASSHAGRPNEQFF. The CDR3 coding sequence is TGTGCCAGCAGCCACGCGGGGCGGCCCAATGAGCAGTTCTTC.

The chain employs TRBV27 and TRBJ2-5; 14 bases are a match to TRBD2. This CDR3 is 17 amino acids long. Germline V gene sequence: CDR1 MNHEY, CDR2 SMNVEV (reference sequence). Losses at the gene ends were 5 bases for V and 5 bases for J; bases not matched to a gene: 10. CDR3 in DNA: TGTGCCAGCAGTCGGGCGGGACTAGCGGGAGTGCGCGAGACCCAGTACTTC. Residues: CASSRAGLAGVRETQYF.

The chain employs TRBV5-1 and TRBJ1-2; D gene uncertain. Trimming took 0 bases from V and 8 from J, leaving 8 bases between them. CDR1 and CDR2 (germline): SGHRS, YFSETQ. The CDR3 sequence is 12 residues long. CDR3 sequence (DNA): TGCGCCAGCAGCTTGGGCGCGCTGGGCTACACCTTC. Encoded protein: CASSLGALGYTF.

The rearrangement uses TRBV9 and TRBJ2-2; 9 positions match TRBD2. The germline CDR1 and CDR2 sequences are SGDLS and YYNGEE. The CDR3 runs to 16 residues. The V segment lost 4 bases and the J segment 7 bases; nucleotides outside the gene matches: 11. The chain's CDR3 is CASSWFSGGGDGELFF. The DNA for the CDR3 is TGTGCCAGCAGCTGGTTTAGCGGGGGCGGCGACGGGGAGCTGTTTTTT.

The J gene is TRBJ2-7, the V gene TRBV19, with 11 nucleotides matching TRBD2. V shed 5 bases, J shed 5 bases, and the junction held 8 bases outside the gene matches. The CDR3 consists of 15 residues. Germline loops: CDR1 LNHDA, CDR2 SQIVND (reference sequence). The CDR3 protein is CASSGTSGRVDEQYF. The CDR3 DNA follows: TGTGCCAGTAGTGGAACTAGCGGGAGAGTGGACGAGCAGTACTTC.

The chain couples TRBV28 to TRBJ1-1, with D possibly matching TRBD1 (6 bases). The length of the CDR3 is 14 residues. Germline V gene sequence: CDR1 MDHEN, CDR2 SYDVKM. The V and J ends lost 5 bases and 7 bases respectively, with 17 bases between them. The CDR3 DNA sequence: TGTGCCAGCAGTCCACTAGACAGGAAGAATGAAGCTTTCTTT. It yields the protein CASSPLDRKNEAFF.

The rearrangement uses TRBV3-1 (or the pseudogene TRBV3-2) and TRBJ2-2, with 8 nucleotides matching TRBD1. The CDR3 sequence is 14 residues long. Unmatched junction bases numbered 5, after V lost 5 bases and J lost 6 bases. CDR1 LGHDT and CDR2 YNNKEL come from the germline V gene (reference sequence). DNA for the CDR3: TGTGCCAGCAGCTGGACAGGGAAGGCCGGGGAGCTGTTTTTT. It is translated as CASSWTGKAGELFF.

The chain employs TRBV18 and TRBJ2-7; 11 bases agree with TRBD1. This CDR3 has 14 residues. From germline, CDR1 is KGHSH and CDR2 LQKENI. Unmatched junction bases numbered 6, after V lost 6 bases and J lost 5 bases. The CDR3 region has the DNA TGTGCCAGCTCCCCCAGGGACAGGGGGAACGAGCAGTACTTC. Encoded protein: CASSPRDRGNEQYF. The full variable domain, its missing parts supplied by reference TRBV18 and TRBJ2-7, is NAGVMQNPRHLVRRRGQEARLRCSPMKGHSHVYWYRQLPEEGLKFMVYLQKENIIDESGMPKERFSAEFPKEGPSILRIQQVVRGDSAAYFCASSPRDRGNEQYFGPGTRLTVT.

This clone was counted only a few times. The rearrangement links TRBV9 to TRBJ2-3; no firm D call. There are 15 residues in the CDR3. V lost 0 bases and J lost 1, with 9 bases in between. Germline CDR1 reads SGDLS; CDR2 reads YYNGEE. The CDR3 nucleotides are TGTGCCAGCAGCGTAGCAGAAGGAGGCACAGATACGCAGTATTTT. The encoded protein is CASSVAEGGTDTQYF.

The rearrangement joins TRBV29-1 to TRBJ1-1; D not resolved. V was shortened by 5 bases and J by 4 bases, with 17 bases between the two germline ends. This CDR3 is 14 amino acids long. Per germline, CDR1 SQVTM and CDR2 ANQGSEA. CDR3 region: CSVTLGLAGTEAFF. CDR3 bases: TGCAGCGTTACGCTTGGGTTGGCGGGCACTGAAGCTTTCTTT.

The CDR3 reads CASSSDRSSGNTIYF. The CDR3 nucleotides are TGTGCCAGCAGCTCAGACAGGAGCTCTGGAAACACCATATATTTT. The V gene is TRBV7-8, the J gene TRBJ1-3, with D possibly TRBD1 on 6 matching bases. V dropped 4 bases and J dropped 0 bases, with 10 bases sitting between them. CDR1 and CDR2 (germline): SGHVS, FQNEAQ. This CDR3 region has 15 residues.

This chain links TRBV7-6 with TRBJ2-2; 8 bases are shared with TRBD1. CDR1 SGHVS and CDR2 FNYEAQ come from the germline V gene. There are 15 residues in the CDR3. The ends lost 5 bases at V and 6 bases at J; junction bases unmatched: 8. The CDR3 DNA reads TGTGCCAGCAGCGCAGGACAGGGTCCCCCCGGGGAGCTGTTTTTT. This sequence encodes CASSAGQGPPGELFF.

The genes are TRBV12-3 or TRBV12-4 and TRBJ1-1, with D unclear. Trimming cost V 3 bases and J 2 bases, with 4 bases left between them. The CDR3 runs to 12 residues. The DNA of the CDR3 is TGTGCCAGCAGTTTTGTAAACACTGAAGCTTTCTTT. Its translation is CASSFVNTEAFF.

The genes are TRBV19 and TRBJ2-1; 11 bases align to TRBD2. The CDR3 spans 15 residues. Germline V gene sequence: CDR1 LNHDA, CDR2 SQIVND (reference sequence). The ends lost 3 bases at V and 7 bases at J; junction bases unmatched: 5. The chain's CDR3 is CASSMKLAGANEQFF. The CDR3 DNA follows: TGTGCCAGTAGTATGAAACTAGCGGGGGCAAATGAGCAGTTCTTC.

The J gene is TRBJ2-7, the V gene TRBV6-5; 9 bases agree with TRBD1. CDR1 is MNHEY and CDR2 is SVGAGI in the germline V gene. V lost 4 bases to trimming and J lost 6 bases; unmatched junction nucleotides: 10. The CDR3 loop spans 15 amino acids. CDR3: CASSLGGTGKGEQYF. The CDR3 bases are TGTGCCAGCAGTTTAGGCGGGACAGGGAAAGGCGAGCAGTACTTC.

This chain connects TRBV19 to TRBJ2-1; TRBD1 aligns across 7 bases. Germline V gene sequence: CDR1 LNHDA, CDR2 SQIVND (reference sequence). The CDR3 length is 13 residues. V was pared by 6 bases and J by 6 bases, with 5 bases of the junction left unmatched. In nucleotides, the CDR3 is TGTGCCAGTAGGAAACAGGGGATCAATGAGCAGTTCTTC. This codes for CASRKQGINEQFF.

This clone was detected once. CDR3 in DNA: TGTGCCAGCAGTGTTTCGGGAGGCCACACCGGGGAGCTGTTTTTT. This codes for CASSVSGGHTGELFF. This chain uses TRBV2 with TRBJ2-2, with 7 bases aligning to TRBD2. Germline assignment: CDR1 SNHLY and CDR2 FYNNEI. The CDR3 is made up of 15 amino acids. V trimming: 4 bases; J trimming: 3 bases; junction bases outside the gene matches: 5. Complete variable domain (other parts from reference TRBV2 and TRBJ2-2): EPEVTQTPSHQVTQMGQEVILRCVPISNHLYFYWYRQILGQKVEFLVSFYNNEISEKSEIFDDQFSVERPDGSNFTLKIRSTKLEDSAMYFCASSVSGGHTGELFFGEGSRLTVL.

The V gene is TRBV28, the J gene TRBJ2-2; D gene uncertain. CDR1 MDHEN and CDR2 SYDVKM come from the germline V gene. The CDR3 length is 16 residues. V was cut by 7 bases and J by 0 bases, with 15 bases left in between. CDR3 sequence: CASKKRLNTNTGELFF. CDR3 nucleotides: TGTGCCAGCAAAAAGAGACTCAACACGAACACCGGGGAGCTGTTTTTT.